This record covers a single T cell receptor beta chain. The antigen remains unidentified. The V gene end was trimmed by 3 bases and the J gene end by 0 bases; junction bases not matched to a gene: 3. This CDR3 has 15 amino acids. CDR1 is SGDLS, CDR2 YYNGEE, per germline. This specimen comes from a study of cytotoxic CD8 clonotypes in ibrutinib-treated CLL. Study-level points and caveats: Circulating CD8+ T-cell counts were tracked by baseline clonality, which exceeded that of age-matched healthy donors. At ibrutinib response, clonality increased, and at progression it declined back toward baseline.

The assay was immunoSEQ multiplex PCR, and TCRdb's table has in-frame clones only and misses some. This sample has over 130,000 clones, with around 84% found just once. The specimen comprised PBMCs, sampled after 36 months of ibrutinib treatment. The clonotype was recovered from a human donor with chronic lymphocytic leukemia. This rearrangement joins TRBV9 to TRBJ1-3, with 7 bases identical to TRBD1. The CDR3 DNA reads as TGTGCCAGCAGCGCCGGACAGGCCTCTGGAAACACCATATATTTT. Its protein is CASSAGQASGNTIYF.